These T cell receptor beta chains were read from a single sample in a study of T-cell memory formation after mild COVID-19. TCRdb itself ran the 5' RACE reads through MiXCR, one entry per CDR3 protein. The data contain roughly 250,000 distinct CDR3 sequences, approximately 16% of them seen just once; the ten biggest clones take up roughly a fifth. Sequenced: PBMCs or a T cell subset sorted from them (not recorded which). The origin of the receptors is a man aged 18 to 29 who had mild COVID-19 (a few samples of this study predate the infection). Cell type and time point are not known. CDR3s include the opening cysteine and the closing phenylalanine or tryptophan. The order of the fields is V gene, clone size, J gene, D gene, CDR3 DNA, CDR3 protein. A D gene is named only where the DNA matches it firmly. Where a row states a size, it is once, few, many or the class of an expanded clone; other rows omit it.

V: TRBV3-1; size: few; J: TRBJ2-2; D: TRBD1; DNA: TGTGCCAGCAGCCCCCGACAGGGTGGCACCGGGGAGCTGTTTTTT; CDR3: CASSPRQGGTGELFF
V: TRBV27; size: few; J: TRBJ1-1; D: .; DNA: TGTGCCAGCAGTTCACCGGGACGGTCGATAGAAGCTTTCTTT; CDR3: CASSSPGRSIEAFF
V: TRBV20-1; size: .; J: TRBJ1-1; D: TRBD1; DNA: TGCAGTGCTAACAGGGGGGGCAGGGCGGACACTGAAGCTTTCTTT; CDR3: CSANRGGRADTEAFF
V: TRBV5-6; size: few; J: TRBJ2-6; D: .; DNA: TGTGCCAGCAGCCCCCTTAGCTCTGGGGCCAACGTCCTGACTTTC; CDR3: CASSPLSSGANVLTF
V: TRBV5-1; size: .; J: TRBJ2-7; D: .; DNA: TGCGCCAGCAGCGACTGGGACACGTCCTACGAGCAGTACTTC; CDR3: CASSDWDTSYEQYF
V: TRBV11-2; size: .; J: TRBJ2-7; D: TRBD2; DNA: TGTGCCAGCAGCTTAGAGAGGGGACTAGCGACTAGAGGCGAGCAGTACTTC; CDR3: CASSLERGLATRGEQYF
V: TRBV6-6; size: few; J: TRBJ1-2; D: TRBD1; DNA: TGTGCCAGCAGTGACCCGGGACAGGGTAACAACGGCTACACCTTC; CDR3: CASSDPGQGNNGYTF
V: TRBV4-3; size: .; J: TRBJ1-1; D: .; DNA: TGCGCCAGCAGCCGGGCCATCTACACTGAAGCTTTCTTT; CDR3: CASSRAIYTEAFF
V: TRBV4-3; size: .; J: TRBJ1-1; D: .; DNA: TGCGCCAGCAGCCAAGTAGGTAGGGGACGAGGTTCTGAAGCTTTCTTT; CDR3: CASSQVGRGRGSEAFF
V: TRBV20-1; size: .; J: TRBJ2-7; D: TRBD2; DNA: TGCAGAGCTAGACACGGGACTAGCGGCTCCTACGAGCAGTACTTC; CDR3: CRARHGTSGSYEQYF
V: TRBV29-1; size: few; J: TRBJ1-4; D: .; DNA: TGCAGCGCATCACGCGGGGCAGGTGAAAAACTGTTTTTT; CDR3: CSASRGAGEKLFF
V: TRBV7-6; size: .; J: TRBJ2-1; D: .; DNA: TGTGCCAGCAGCTTAGGCGGGGTTGGGTATGAGCAGTTCTTC; CDR3: CASSLGGVGYEQFF
V: TRBV10-3; size: many; J: TRBJ2-3; D: .; DNA: TGTGCCACCCAATTATGGGGCGGGGAGACAGATACGCAGTATTTT; CDR3: CATQLWGGETDTQYF
V: TRBV20-1; size: many; J: TRBJ1-2; D: .; DNA: TGCAGTGCTAGAGATCTACATACCGACAGATATGGCTACACCTTC; CDR3: CSARDLHTDRYGYTF
V: TRBV7-9; size: many; J: TRBJ2-1; D: TRBD2; DNA: TGTGCCAGCAGTTCCCCCTTGGCGGGGGGCATGGGTGAGCAGTTCTTC; CDR3: CASSSPLAGGMGEQFF
V: TRBV7-2; size: .; J: TRBJ1-3; D: .; DNA: TGTGCCAGCAGCGTGGCCAGGGGCGTTGGAAACACCATATATTTT; CDR3: CASSVARGVGNTIYF
V: TRBV11-3; size: .; J: TRBJ1-1; D: .; DNA: TGTGCCAGCAGCCATGACCAAAACACTGAAGCTTTCTTT; CDR3: CASSHDQNTEAFF
V: TRBV5-4; size: few; J: TRBJ1-2; D: .; DNA: TGTGCCAGCAGCTTAGACAACTATGGCTACACCTTC; CDR3: CASSLDNYGYTF
V: TRBV6-2/TRBV6-3; size: .; J: TRBJ2-3; D: .; DNA: TGTGCCAGCAGTTACGGTCTGATCACAGATACGCAGTATTTT; CDR3: CASSYGLITDTQYF
V: TRBV29-1; size: .; J: TRBJ1-1; D: .; DNA: TGCAGCGTGGGTGAGGACTCTTTCCCTCCTGAAGCTTTCTTT; CDR3: CSVGEDSFPPEAFF
V: TRBV7-9; size: .; J: TRBJ1-1; D: .; DNA: TGTGCCAGCAGCTTACAGGTGGGGAGGGGTGACACTGAAGCTTTCTTT; CDR3: CASSLQVGRGDTEAFF
V: TRBV7-9; size: few; J: TRBJ2-3; D: TRBD1; DNA: TGTGCCAGCAGCCACCGGGACAGGGAGGCAGATACGCAGTATTTT; CDR3: CASSHRDREADTQYF
V: TRBV25-1; size: few; J: TRBJ1-2; D: .; DNA: TGTGCCAGCAGTGGACGGGATGGCTACACCTTC; CDR3: CASSGRDGYTF
V: TRBV5-1; size: few; J: TRBJ1-1; D: .; DNA: TGCGCCAGCAACTGGGACGGCCTGAACACTGAAGCTTTCTTT; CDR3: CASNWDGLNTEAFF
V: TRBV6-5; size: .; J: TRBJ2-2; D: .; DNA: TGTGCCAGCAGTTACCTCGGCACCGGGGAGCTGTTTTTT; CDR3: CASSYLGTGELFF
V: TRBV14; size: .; J: TRBJ2-7; D: .; DNA: TGTGCCAGCAGCCAAGTTCCCCTCTCCGAGCAGTACTTC; CDR3: CASSQVPLSEQYF
V: TRBV7-2; size: .; J: TRBJ1-4; D: .; DNA: TGTGCCAGCAGTGGTACCGGTGCAAATGAAAAACTGTTTTTT; CDR3: CASSGTGANEKLFF
V: TRBV20-1; size: many; J: TRBJ2-1; D: TRBD1; DNA: TGCAGTGCCCCCAGGACAGGGCTTGGGTCCTACAATGAGCAGTTCTTC; CDR3: CSAPRTGLGSYNEQFF
V: TRBV7-2; size: few; J: TRBJ1-2; D: .; DNA: TGTGCCAGCAGCCTACAGGACACTAACTATGGCTACACCTTC; CDR3: CASSLQDTNYGYTF
V: TRBV7-6; size: .; J: TRBJ2-3; D: .; DNA: TGTGCCAGCAGCTTACGGGGGACGGGCACAGATACGCAGTATTTT; CDR3: CASSLRGTGTDTQYF
V: TRBV7-9; size: few; J: TRBJ1-1; D: .; DNA: TGTGCCAGCAGCTTAGAAAGGTTAGGTTACACTGAAGCTTTCTTT; CDR3: CASSLERLGYTEAFF
V: TRBV6-2/TRBV6-3; size: .; J: TRBJ1-5; D: TRBD1; DNA: TGTGCCAGCAGGACCCTAGACAGGGCTCAGCCCCAGCATTTT; CDR3: CASRTLDRAQPQHF
V: TRBV20-1; size: .; J: TRBJ1-1; D: .; DNA: TGCAGTGCTAGATCGCTCGTCGCTGAAGCTTTCTTT; CDR3: CSARSLVAEAFF
V: TRBV25-1; size: .; J: TRBJ1-1; D: TRBD1; DNA: TGTGCCAGCGGAAAACCCGGACAGGGGAGGGGAGCTTTCTTT; CDR3: CASGKPGQGRGAFF
V: TRBV9; size: .; J: TRBJ1-5; D: TRBD1; DNA: TGTGCCAGCAGCGAGGGACAGTTTAGCAATCAGCCCCAGCATTTT; CDR3: CASSEGQFSNQPQHF
V: TRBV18; size: .; J: TRBJ2-4; D: .; DNA: TGTGCCAGCTCACCACCGAGCGGGCTGGCCAAAAACATTCAGTACTTC; CDR3: CASSPPSGLAKNIQYF
V: TRBV7-2; size: .; J: TRBJ1-2; D: .; DNA: TGTGCCAGCGGCGACAGAGGAGGCTACACCTTC; CDR3: CASGDRGGYTF
V: TRBV5-1; size: few; J: TRBJ2-1; D: TRBD2; DNA: TGCGCCAGCAGCTTGGGTCCTAGCGGGGTCGATGAGCAGTTCTTC; CDR3: CASSLGPSGVDEQFF
V: TRBV5-1; size: many; J: TRBJ2-7; D: .; DNA: TGCGCCAGCGCTCTGGGAATGGCCCCTGGAAACGAGCAGTACTTC; CDR3: CASALGMAPGNEQYF
V: TRBV9; size: few; J: TRBJ1-1; D: .; DNA: TGTGCCAGCAGCGGAGGACACGGCACTGAAGCTTTCTTT; CDR3: CASSGGHGTEAFF
V: TRBV6-2/TRBV6-3; size: .; J: TRBJ1-2; D: .; DNA: TGTGCCAGCAGTTACTACCCCGAGGCGCTCTATGGCTACACCTTC; CDR3: CASSYYPEALYGYTF
V: TRBV6-2/TRBV6-3; size: few; J: TRBJ1-2; D: .; DNA: TGTGCCAGCAGCCGGACAGTCGGTGGCTACACCTTC; CDR3: CASSRTVGGYTF
V: TRBV10-1; size: .; J: TRBJ2-4; D: TRBD2; DNA: TGCGCCAGCAGACTCGGACTAGCGGTTCCCGAAAACATTCAGTACTTC; CDR3: CASRLGLAVPENIQYF
V: TRBV14; size: .; J: TRBJ2-1; D: .; DNA: TGTGCCAGCAGCATTCAAACCTCCTACAATGAGCAGTTCTTC; CDR3: CASSIQTSYNEQFF
V: TRBV7-2; size: many; J: TRBJ2-7; D: TRBD2; DNA: TGTGCCAGCAGGGGGACTAGCTCCTACGAGCAGTACTTC; CDR3: CASRGTSSYEQYF
V: TRBV20-1; size: few; J: TRBJ1-5; D: .; DNA: TGCAGTGCTAGAGCCGGAATCGTTCAGCCCCAGCATTTT; CDR3: CSARAGIVQPQHF
V: TRBV4-3; size: .; J: TRBJ2-7; D: .; DNA: TGCGCCAGCAGCCAAGATAGAACAGGATTGAGCTCCTACGAGCAGTACTTC; CDR3: CASSQDRTGLSSYEQYF
V: TRBV6-2/TRBV6-3; size: few; J: TRBJ2-4; D: TRBD1; DNA: TGTGCCAGCAGGGGGGACAGTAGAAACATTCAGTACTTC; CDR3: CASRGDSRNIQYF
V: TRBV11-2; size: .; J: TRBJ2-5; D: TRBD1; DNA: TGTGCCAGCAGCTCCCGGGACAGGGAATCGGCCCAGTACTTC; CDR3: CASSSRDRESAQYF
V: TRBV5-1; size: .; J: TRBJ2-2; D: .; DNA: TGCGCCAGCAGCTTTATTGGTAGCGCCTCAACCGGGGAGCTGTTTTTT; CDR3: CASSFIGSASTGELFF
V: TRBV7-9; size: many; J: TRBJ2-1; D: TRBD2; DNA: TGTGCCAGCAGCTTAAGCCTAGCGGGGGCCTACAATGAGCAGTTCTTC; CDR3: CASSLSLAGAYNEQFF
V: TRBV13; size: few; J: TRBJ2-7; D: TRBD1; DNA: TGTGCCAGCAGCTTATGGAGGACAGGGGGCACGGACGAGCAGTACTTC; CDR3: CASSLWRTGGTDEQYF